One sample yielded the 29 T cell receptor beta chains listed below, sequenced in a study of shared clonotypes between healthy human individuals (dated by TCRdb to 2020 to 2021). The library came from the immunoSEQ multiplex PCR assay. TCRdb holds this immuneACCESS table with in-frame rearrangements only. Some clones are missing; in checked studies, unresolved V genes explain under half, and the rest has no known cause. This sample holds around 750,000 clones; around 67% were observed only once. The ten largest account for less than 2% of the sample. Sequencing was done on a sample of memory CD4+ T cells sorted from blood. This specimen's cell subset or site label, per the study, means: CD45RA-negative fraction. The receptors stem from a woman in her thirties in good health.

V and J are TRBV6-5 and TRBJ1-4; D unclear. CDR3 length: 15 amino acids. V was shortened by 6 bases and J by 5 bases, with 16 bases between the two germline ends. In germline, CDR1 is MNHEY, CDR2 SVGAGI. Here the CDR3 DNA reads TGTGCCAGCAGACGAAACGGACCCGCAAATGAAAAACTGTTTTTT. It codes for CASRRNGPANEKLFF.

CDR3 region: CASSLGVGRDQGSTEAFF. CDR3 DNA sequence: TGTGCCAGCAGCCTAGGGGTAGGACGGGACCAGGGGAGCACTGAAGCTTTCTTT. V is TRBV4-2 and J is TRBJ1-1; D perhaps matches TRBD1 (6 bases). In germline, CDR1 is LGHNA, CDR2 YNFKEQ. The germline V and J ends were trimmed by 4 bases and 4 bases, with 25 bases remaining between them. This CDR3 is 18 amino acids long.

This clone was counted only a few times. CDR3 sequence: CASVGPQETQYF. The CDR3 DNA follows: TGTGCCAGCGTTGGACCGCAAGAGACCCAGTACTTC. The chain joins TRBV7-2 to TRBJ2-5, with D unresolved. This CDR3 spans 12 amino acids. Per germline, CDR1 SGHTA and CDR2 FQGNSA. V was cut by 8 bases and J by 2 bases, with 9 bases left in between.

The V and J genes are TRBV30 and TRBJ2-7, with 7 bases identical to TRBD1. With 5 bases clipped from V and 3 bases from J, the junction kept 7 bases outside the gene matches. Germline CDR1 reads GTSNPN; CDR2 reads SVGIG (reference sequence). The CDR3 consists of 13 residues. CDR3 protein: CAWRPGQSYEQYF. The CDR3 region has the DNA TGTGCCTGGCGTCCGGGACAGAGCTACGAGCAGTACTTC.

The CDR3 DNA reads as TGTGCCAGCTCACCACCGGTATACTCTGGGGCCAACGTCCTGACTTTC. Translating it yields CASSPPVYSGANVLTF. J is TRBJ2-6 and V is TRBV18, with no clear D. CDR1 is KGHSH, CDR2 LQKENI, per germline. The V end was cut by 0 bases, the J end by 0 bases, with 6 bases between. This CDR3 comprises 16 residues.

This clone appeared once. A clone one base away is much larger, so this may be a read error. Distinct nucleotide sequences in the sample also encode this CDR3. The chain uses TRBV2 and TRBJ2-2; D ambiguous. CDR3 size: 12 residues. Germline CDR1 reads SNHLY; CDR2 reads FYNNEI. Trimming pared 4 bases from V and 3 bases from J, leaving 3 bases between. The CDR3, as DNA: TGTGCCAGCAGTGTGGACACCGGGGAGCTGTTTTTT. This sequence encodes CASSVDTGELFF. The variable domain in full, with the rest retrieved from reference TRBV2 and TRBJ2-2, is EPEVTQTPSHQVTQMGQEVILRCVPISNHLYFYWYRQILGQKVEFLVSFYNNEISEKSEIFDDQFSVERPDGSNFTLKIRSTKLEDSAMYFCASSVDTGELFFGEGSRLTVL.

The chain links TRBV2 to TRBJ2-5, with 12 nucleotides matching TRBD2. Germline trimming cut 2 bases from V and 3 bases from J; bases unmatched to any gene: 1. Germline CDR1 and CDR2: SNHLY and FYNNEI. This CDR3 contains 15 residues. For the CDR3, the DNA is TGTGCCAGCAGTGAAAGGACTAGCGGGAAAGAGACCCAGTACTTC. As protein: CASSERTSGKETQYF.

CDR3 DNA sequence: TGTGCCAGCCGGACTAGCGCTGGATACGAGCAGTACTTC. Translated: CASRTSAGYEQYF. This sequence joins TRBV27 and TRBJ2-7; 9 positions match TRBD2. Germline CDR1 MNHEY, CDR2 SMNVEV (reference sequence). The CDR3 has 13 amino acids. Trimming cost V 8 bases and J 4 bases; bases outside gene matches: 6.

The chain recombines TRBV27 with TRBJ1-4; a weak D match, TRBD1 (6 bases). The germline V gene encodes CDR1 MNHEY and CDR2 SMNVEV (reference sequence). The V end was cut by 6 bases, the J end by 1 base, with 9 bases between. The CDR3 totals 14 residues. Written as DNA, the CDR3 is TGTGCCAGCAGCAGAGGGGGAACTAATGAAAAACTGTTTTTT. This codes for CASSRGGTNEKLFF. The whole variable domain, filled in from reference TRBV27 and TRBJ1-4, reads EAQVTQNPRYLITVTGKKLTVTCSQNMNHEYMSWYRQDPGLGLRQIYYSMNVEVTDKGDVPEGYKVSRKEKRNFPLILESPSPNQTSLYFCASSRGGTNEKLFFGSGTQLSVL.

This clone was found once. The CDR3 loop is CASRPGPKSSYNEQFF. CDR3 in DNA: TGTGCCAGCAGACCGGGGCCAAAGAGCTCCTACAATGAGCAGTTCTTC. The chain uses TRBV28 and TRBJ2-1, with D perhaps assigned TRBD1 or TRBD2 (5 bases each). Trimming cost V 6 bases and J 0 bases, with 15 bases left between them. This CDR3 region has 16 residues. The germline V gene has CDR1 MDHEN and CDR2 SYDVKM.

The chain couples TRBV5-5 to TRBJ1-5; a possible D gene is TRBD1 (6 bases). Trimming took off 4 bases at V and 7 bases at J, with 15 bases between the two ends. This CDR3 is built from 14 residues. Per the germline V gene, CDR1 is SGHKS and CDR2 is YYEKEE (reference sequence). The CDR3 reads CASSPFSGDQPQHF. CDR3 coding DNA: TGTGCCAGCAGCCCCTTTTCAGGGGACCAGCCCCAGCATTTT. Filled out from reference TRBV5-5 and TRBJ1-5, the complete variable domain reads DAGVTQSPTHLIKTRGQQVTLRCSPISGHKSVSWYQQVLGQGPQFIFQYYEKEERGRGNFPDRFSARQFPNYSSELNVNALLLGDSALYLCASSPFSGDQPQHFGDGTRLSIL.

This clone is a singleton in its sample. The chain joins TRBV7-9 to TRBJ2-2; D call uncertain. CDR1 is SEHNR, CDR2 FQNEAQ, per germline (reference sequence). The CDR3 loop spans 13 amino acids. V was cut by 3 bases and J by 5 bases, with 7 bases left in between. The CDR3 nucleotides read TGTGCCAGCAGCTTTGGAAGTACCGGGGAGCTGTTTTTT. Amino acid sequence: CASSFGSTGELFF.

The J gene is TRBJ2-1, the V gene TRBV19; D not resolved. The ends were cut back, 5 bases at V and 8 bases at J, with 19 bases in the middle. CDR1 and CDR2 from the germline V gene are LNHDA and SQIVND (reference sequence). This CDR3 has 15 amino acids. CDR3 in amino acids: CASSRLKSSPHEQFF. CDR3 in DNA: TGTGCCAGTAGTCGACTCAAAAGCTCCCCGCATGAGCAGTTCTTC.

The V gene is TRBV6-1, the J gene TRBJ1-4, with TRBD1 matching 8 bases. CDR1 and CDR2 from the germline V gene are MNHNS and SASEGT. CDR3 length: 15 residues. The V gene end was trimmed by 4 bases and the J gene end by 7 bases; junction bases not matched to a gene: 8. The CDR3 reads CASSGGGQGGEKLFF. Here the CDR3 DNA reads TGTGCCAGCAGTGGCGGCGGACAGGGTGGTGAAAAACTGTTTTTT.

This sequence joins TRBV28 and TRBJ2-1; the match to TRBD2 covers 14 bases. Germline V gene lookup returns CDR1 MDHEN and CDR2 SYDVKM. CDR3 length equals 16 residues. V lost 7 bases to trimming and J lost 9 bases; unmatched junction nucleotides: 11. CDR3 protein: CASTAPGLAGAGEQFF. CDR3 in DNA: TGTGCCAGCACCGCCCCGGGACTAGCGGGAGCGGGTGAGCAGTTCTTC.

Comment on this clone: The same CDR3 arises from other DNA sequences in this sample as well. This sequence joins TRBV11-2 and TRBJ2-7; 7 bases fit TRBD2. V shed 1 base and J 2 bases; nucleotides not matched to a gene: 5. This CDR3 has 15 amino acids. The germline CDR1 and CDR2 sequences are SGHAT and FQNNGV. The CDR3 protein is CASSLASGFTYEQYF. CDR3 bases: TGTGCCAGCAGCTTAGCTAGCGGATTTACCTACGAGCAGTACTTC.

The V gene is TRBV30, the J gene TRBJ2-2, with D hard to call. V lost 4 bases and J 1 base, leaving 10 bases between the germline ends. This CDR3 is built from 14 residues. Germline V lookup: CDR1 GTSNPN, CDR2 SVGIG (reference sequence). The CDR3 loop is CAWKSVGNTGELFF. The CDR3 DNA reads TGTGCCTGGAAGTCTGTGGGGAACACCGGGGAGCTGTTTTTT.

V is TRBV6-5 and J is TRBJ2-7; a weak D match, TRBD1 (5 bases). Per germline, CDR1 MNHEY and CDR2 SVGAGI. The CDR3 sequence is 15 residues long. Trimming took 0 bases from V and 4 from J, leaving 13 bases between them. The CDR3 reads CASSYSGRASYEQYF. DNA of the CDR3: TGTGCCAGCAGTTACTCAGGCAGGGCCAGTTACGAGCAGTACTTC.

Only a few counts were recorded for this clone. The CDR3 nucleotides are TGCGCCAGCAGCCCGGGACTAGCGGGAGTCAGGGAGCTGTTTTTT. Protein product: CASSPGLAGVRELFF. This chain joins TRBV5-1 and TRBJ2-2, with 14 bases that match TRBD2. CDR3 length equals 15 residues. Trimming cost V 4 bases and J 9 bases; bases outside gene matches: 5. The V gene's germline CDR1 is SGHRS and CDR2 YFSETQ.

The V gene is TRBV6-1, the J gene TRBJ1-5; D is unresolved. V dropped 6 bases and J dropped 11 bases, with 14 bases sitting between them. The germline CDR1 and CDR2 sequences are MNHNS and SASEGT. The CDR3 extends over 12 amino acids. The CDR3 loop reads CASSPWSRSQHF. In DNA, the CDR3 is TGTGCCAGCAGCCCATGGAGCAGGTCCCAGCATTTT.

The gene calls are TRBV2 and TRBJ2-3; D might be TRBD1 (5 bases). The CDR3 runs 14 residues. Germline V lookup: CDR1 SNHLY, CDR2 FYNNEI. The germline V and J ends were trimmed by 7 bases and 7 bases, with 18 bases remaining between them. CDR3 region: CASTFDRDLNTQYF. The CDR3 region has the DNA TGTGCCAGCACCTTCGACAGAGATCTTAATACGCAGTATTTT.

The chain links TRBV5-6 to TRBJ2-3, with 13 bases aligning to TRBD2. Trimming at V came to 0 bases and at J to 5 bases, leaving 6 bases not matched to a gene. The CDR3 length is 17 residues. CDR1 is SGHDT, CDR2 YYEEEE, per germline. This chain's CDR3 is CASSLVTGLAGRDTQYF. In DNA, the CDR3 is TGTGCCAGCAGCTTGGTAACGGGACTAGCGGGAAGAGATACGCAGTATTTT.

The chain is built from TRBV25-1 and TRBJ1-4, with 7 bases matching TRBD1. The CDR3 is 14 amino acids. V trimming: 4 bases; J trimming: 8 bases; junction bases outside the gene matches: 7. Germline-derived CDR1 and CDR2 are MGHDK and SYGVNS. CDR3 in DNA: TGTGCCAGCAGTGGACACAGGGGACAAGAAAAACTGTTTTTT. Encoded protein: CASSGHRGQEKLFF.

The chain joins TRBV11-3 to TRBJ2-3; D is uncertain. Germline V CDR1 and CDR2: SGHNT, YENEEA. V was shortened by 4 bases and J by 6 bases, with 23 bases between the two germline ends. CDR3 size: 17 residues. The CDR3 region has the DNA TGTGCCAGCAGCTACAGTCGAGGCGGACGCCTTTCTGATACGCAGTATTTT. It yields the protein CASSYSRGGRLSDTQYF.

V usage is TRBV7-7 and J usage is TRBJ1-3, with TRBD1 as a possible D gene (5 bases). The CDR3 extends over 15 amino acids. V was shortened by 5 bases and J by 0 bases, with 11 bases between the two germline ends. Per germline, CDR1 SSHAT and CDR2 FNYEAQ (reference sequence). The CDR3 is CASSPGTGSGNTIYF. The CDR3 nucleotides are TGTGCCAGCAGCCCAGGGACGGGCTCTGGAAACACCATATATTTT.

With regard to this clone: Possible read error: a much larger clone is one base away. The rearrangement uses TRBV7-9 and TRBJ1-5, with D perhaps TRBD1 (5 bases). Per the germline V gene, CDR1 is SEHNR and CDR2 is FQNEAQ (reference sequence). CDR3 length equals 12 residues. V was clipped by 6 bases and J by 5 bases, with 8 bases between them. CDR3 region: CASRFRDQPQHF. In DNA, the CDR3 is TGTGCCAGCAGATTCAGGGATCAGCCCCAGCATTTT.

The J gene is TRBJ2-7, the V gene TRBV6-5, with D possibly TRBD1 on 6 matching bases. Trimming stripped 6 bases from V and 6 bases from J, with 12 bases between. This CDR3 has 12 residues. In germline, CDR1 is MNHEY, CDR2 SVGAGI. The CDR3 protein is CASRPSTGEQYF. DNA for the CDR3: TGTGCCAGCAGACCCTCGACAGGCGAGCAGTACTTC.

The chain joins TRBV5-4 to TRBJ2-5, with a weak D call TRBD2 (6 bases). The V gene's germline CDR1 is SGHNT and CDR2 YYREEE (reference sequence). The CDR3 is 14 amino acids. Deletions cut 2 bases from V and 2 bases from J, with 10 bases between. The DNA for the CDR3 is TGTGCCAGCAGCTTAACTAGCAGGCAAGAGACCCAGTACTTC. The encoded protein is CASSLTSRQETQYF.

The genes are TRBV28 and TRBJ1-1; 8 bases line up with TRBD1. This CDR3 contains 14 residues. CDR1 is MDHEN, CDR2 SYDVKM, per germline. Germline trimming cut 5 bases from V and 6 bases from J; bases unmatched to any gene: 8. CDR3: CASSPGQGGPEAFF. The DNA for the CDR3 is TGTGCCAGCAGTCCCGGACAGGGAGGGCCTGAAGCTTTCTTT.